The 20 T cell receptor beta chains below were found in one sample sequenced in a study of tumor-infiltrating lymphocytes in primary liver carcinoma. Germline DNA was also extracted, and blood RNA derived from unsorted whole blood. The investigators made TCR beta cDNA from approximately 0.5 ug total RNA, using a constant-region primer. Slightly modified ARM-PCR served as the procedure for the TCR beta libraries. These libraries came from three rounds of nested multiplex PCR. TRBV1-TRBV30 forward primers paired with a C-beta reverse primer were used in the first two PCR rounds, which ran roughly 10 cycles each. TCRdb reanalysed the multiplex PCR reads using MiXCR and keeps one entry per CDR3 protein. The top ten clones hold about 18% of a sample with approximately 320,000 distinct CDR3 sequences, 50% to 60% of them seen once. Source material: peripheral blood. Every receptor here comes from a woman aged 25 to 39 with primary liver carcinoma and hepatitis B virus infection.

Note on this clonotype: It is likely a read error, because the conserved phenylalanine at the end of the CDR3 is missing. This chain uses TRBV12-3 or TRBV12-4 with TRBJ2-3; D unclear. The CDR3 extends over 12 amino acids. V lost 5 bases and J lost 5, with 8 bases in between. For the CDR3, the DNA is TGTGCCAGCAGTCCTACCGGAGATACGCAGTATTTA. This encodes CASSPTGDTQYL.

The CDR3 coding sequence is TGTGCCAGAATAACACCGGACAGCACCGGGGAGCTGTTTTTT. Its protein product is CARITPDSTGELFF. The chain carries TRBV12-3 or TRBV12-4 and TRBJ2-2, with TRBD1 as a possible D gene (6 bases). There are 14 residues in the CDR3. V dropped 9 bases and J dropped 4 bases, with 15 bases sitting between them.

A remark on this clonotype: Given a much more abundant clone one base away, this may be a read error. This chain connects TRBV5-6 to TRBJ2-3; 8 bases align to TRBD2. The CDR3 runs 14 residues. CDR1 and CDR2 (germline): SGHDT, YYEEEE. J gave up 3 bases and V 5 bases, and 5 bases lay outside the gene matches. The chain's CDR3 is CASRRTSWTDTQYF. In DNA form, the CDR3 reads TGTGCCAGCAGACGGACTAGCTGGACAGATACGCAGTATTTT. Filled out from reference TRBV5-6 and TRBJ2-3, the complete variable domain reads DAGVTQSPTHLIKTRGQQVTLRCSPKSGHDTVSWYQQALGQGPQFIFQYYEEEERQRGNFPDRFSGHQFPNYSSELNVNALLLGDSALYLCASRRTSWTDTQYFGPGTRLTVL.

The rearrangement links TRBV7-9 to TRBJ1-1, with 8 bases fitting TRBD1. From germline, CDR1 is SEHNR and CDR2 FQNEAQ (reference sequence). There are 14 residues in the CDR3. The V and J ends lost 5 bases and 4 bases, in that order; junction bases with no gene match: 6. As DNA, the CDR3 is TGTGCCAGCAGCGTGGGACAGGAATTCACTGAAGCTTTCTTT. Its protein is CASSVGQEFTEAFF.

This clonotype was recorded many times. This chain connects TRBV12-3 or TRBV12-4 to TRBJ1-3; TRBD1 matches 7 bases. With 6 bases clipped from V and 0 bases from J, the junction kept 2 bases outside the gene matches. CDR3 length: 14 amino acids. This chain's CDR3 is CASRTGHSGNTIYF. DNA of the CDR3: TGTGCCAGCAGGACAGGGCACTCTGGAAACACCATATATTTT.

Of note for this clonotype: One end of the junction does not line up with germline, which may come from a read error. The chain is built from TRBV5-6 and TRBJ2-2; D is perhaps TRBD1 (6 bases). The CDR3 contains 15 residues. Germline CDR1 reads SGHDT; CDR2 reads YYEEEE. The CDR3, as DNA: TGTGCCAGCAGCTTGGCACCCAGGGACACCGAGGAGCTGTTTTTT. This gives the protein CASSLAPRDTEELFF.

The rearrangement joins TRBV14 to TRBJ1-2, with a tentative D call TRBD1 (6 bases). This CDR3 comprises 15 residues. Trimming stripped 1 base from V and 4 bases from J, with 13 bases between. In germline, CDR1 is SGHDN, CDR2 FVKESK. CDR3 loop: CASSQVPGQSYGYTF. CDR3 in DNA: TGTGCCAGCAGCCAAGTTCCGGGACAAAGCTATGGCTACACCTTC.

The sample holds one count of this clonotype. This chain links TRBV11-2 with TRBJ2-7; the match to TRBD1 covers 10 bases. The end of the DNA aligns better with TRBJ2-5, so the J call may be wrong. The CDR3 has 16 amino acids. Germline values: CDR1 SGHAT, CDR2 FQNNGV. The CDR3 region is CASSSPSGTGEKTQYF. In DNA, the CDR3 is TGTGCCAGCAGTTCACCTTCCGGGACAGGGGAGAAGACCCAGTACTTC.

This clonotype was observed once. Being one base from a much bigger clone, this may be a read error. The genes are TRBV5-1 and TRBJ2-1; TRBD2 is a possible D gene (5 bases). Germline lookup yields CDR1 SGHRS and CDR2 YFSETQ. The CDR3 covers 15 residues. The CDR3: CVSGTLAESYNEQFF. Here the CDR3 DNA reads TGCGTCAGCGGCACTTTGGCGGAATCCTACAATGAGCAGTTCTTC.

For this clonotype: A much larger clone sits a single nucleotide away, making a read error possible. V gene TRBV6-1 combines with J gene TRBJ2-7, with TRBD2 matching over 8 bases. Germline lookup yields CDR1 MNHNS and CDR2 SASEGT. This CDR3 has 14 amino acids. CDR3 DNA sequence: TGTGCCAGCAGTGACTTAGCGGGACCCTACGAGCGGTACTTC. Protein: CASSDLAGPYERYF.

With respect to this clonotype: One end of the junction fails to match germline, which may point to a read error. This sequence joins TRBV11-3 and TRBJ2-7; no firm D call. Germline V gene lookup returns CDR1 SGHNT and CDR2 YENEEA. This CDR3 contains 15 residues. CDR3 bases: TGTACCAGCAGCTTGAGATTAGCAGCCCCCTACGAGCAGTACTTC. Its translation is CTSSLRLAAPYEQYF.

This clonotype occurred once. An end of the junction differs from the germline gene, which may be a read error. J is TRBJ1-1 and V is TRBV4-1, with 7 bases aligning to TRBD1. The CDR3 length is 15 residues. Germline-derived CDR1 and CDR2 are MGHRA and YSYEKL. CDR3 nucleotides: TGCGCCAGCAGCCAAGGTAAGGGGGCCGGAACTGAAGATTTCTTT. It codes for CASSQGKGAGTEDFF.

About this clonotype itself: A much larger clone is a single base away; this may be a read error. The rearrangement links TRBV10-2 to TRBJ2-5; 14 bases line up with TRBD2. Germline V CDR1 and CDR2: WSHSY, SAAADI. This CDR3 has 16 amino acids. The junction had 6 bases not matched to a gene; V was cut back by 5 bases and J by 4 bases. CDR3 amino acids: CASSRGTSGSRETQYF. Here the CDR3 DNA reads TGCGCCAGCAGTAGGGGGACTAGCGGGAGTCGAGAGACCCAGTACTTC.

CDR3 region: CASSAGQDDFQEQYF. CDR3 DNA: TGTGCCAGCAGTGCCGGACAAGACGACTTTCAAGAGCAGTACTTC. This chain uses TRBV6-5 with TRBJ2-7; maybe TRBD1 (5 bases). This CDR3 spans 15 amino acids. CDR1 and CDR2 (germline): MNHEY, SVGAGI. V dropped 5 bases and J dropped 7 bases, with 21 bases sitting between them.

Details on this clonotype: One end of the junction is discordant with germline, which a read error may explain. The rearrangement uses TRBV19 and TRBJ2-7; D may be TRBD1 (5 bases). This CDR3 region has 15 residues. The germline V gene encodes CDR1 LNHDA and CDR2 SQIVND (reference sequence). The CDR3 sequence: CASSMGQAFGYEQYF. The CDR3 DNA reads TGTGCCAGTAGTATGGGGCAGGCATTCGGGTACGAGCAATACTTC.

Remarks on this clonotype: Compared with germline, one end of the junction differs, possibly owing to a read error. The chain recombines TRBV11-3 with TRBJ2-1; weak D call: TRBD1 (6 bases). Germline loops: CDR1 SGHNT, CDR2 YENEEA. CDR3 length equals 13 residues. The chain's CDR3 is CASGRGMRNEQLF. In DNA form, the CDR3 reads TGTGCCAGCGGCAGGGGCATGCGCAATGAGCAGCTCTTC.

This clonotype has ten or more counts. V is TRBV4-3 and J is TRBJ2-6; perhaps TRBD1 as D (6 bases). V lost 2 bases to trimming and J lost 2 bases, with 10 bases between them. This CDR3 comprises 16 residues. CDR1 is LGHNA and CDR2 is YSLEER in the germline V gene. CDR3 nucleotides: TGCGCCAGCAGCCAAACAGGGAATGCTGGGGCCAACGTCCTGACTTTC. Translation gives CASSQTGNAGANVLTF.

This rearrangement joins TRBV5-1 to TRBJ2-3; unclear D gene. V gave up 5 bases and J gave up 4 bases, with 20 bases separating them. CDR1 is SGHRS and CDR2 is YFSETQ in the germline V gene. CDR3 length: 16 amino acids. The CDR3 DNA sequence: TGCGCCAGCAGACGAGGATTTGAGGTCATTGCAGATACGCAGTATTTT. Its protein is CASRRGFEVIADTQYF.

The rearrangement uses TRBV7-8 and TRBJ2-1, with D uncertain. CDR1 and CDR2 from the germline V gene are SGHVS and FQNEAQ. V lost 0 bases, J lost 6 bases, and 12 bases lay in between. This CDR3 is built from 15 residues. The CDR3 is CASSLATASSNEQFF. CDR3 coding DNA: TGTGCCAGCAGCTTAGCCACAGCCTCTTCCAATGAGCAGTTCTTC.

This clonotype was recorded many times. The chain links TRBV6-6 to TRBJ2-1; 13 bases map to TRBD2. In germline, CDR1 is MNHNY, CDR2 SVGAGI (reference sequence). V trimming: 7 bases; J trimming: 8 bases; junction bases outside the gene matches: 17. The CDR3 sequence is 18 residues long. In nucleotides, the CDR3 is TGTGCCAGCACTAAACCTCGAGGCGGGACTAGCGGGAAACATGAGCAGTTCTTC. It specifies CASTKPRGGTSGKHEQFF.